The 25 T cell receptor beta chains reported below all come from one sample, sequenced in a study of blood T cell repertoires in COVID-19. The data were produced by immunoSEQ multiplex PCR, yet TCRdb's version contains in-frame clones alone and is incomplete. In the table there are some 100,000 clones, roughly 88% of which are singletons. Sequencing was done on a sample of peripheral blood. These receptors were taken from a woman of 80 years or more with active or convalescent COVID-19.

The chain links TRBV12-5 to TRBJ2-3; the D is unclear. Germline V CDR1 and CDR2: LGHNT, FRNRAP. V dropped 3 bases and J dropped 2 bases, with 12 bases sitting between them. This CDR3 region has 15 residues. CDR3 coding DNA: TGTGCTAGTGGTTTCGCCAGGCATGACACAGATACGCAGTATTTT. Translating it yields CASGFARHDTDTQYF.

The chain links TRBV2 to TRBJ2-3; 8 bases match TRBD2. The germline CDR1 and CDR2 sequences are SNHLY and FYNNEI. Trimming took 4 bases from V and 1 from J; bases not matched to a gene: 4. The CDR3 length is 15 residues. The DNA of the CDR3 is TGTGCCAGCAGTGTTTGGCGGGAGGGCACAGATACGCAGTATTTT. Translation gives CASSVWREGTDTQYF.

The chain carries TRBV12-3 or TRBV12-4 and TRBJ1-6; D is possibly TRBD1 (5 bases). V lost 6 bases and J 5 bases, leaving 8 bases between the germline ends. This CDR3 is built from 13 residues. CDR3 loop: CASRETDNSPLHF. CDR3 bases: TGTGCCAGCAGAGAGACAGATAATTCACCCCTCCACTTT.

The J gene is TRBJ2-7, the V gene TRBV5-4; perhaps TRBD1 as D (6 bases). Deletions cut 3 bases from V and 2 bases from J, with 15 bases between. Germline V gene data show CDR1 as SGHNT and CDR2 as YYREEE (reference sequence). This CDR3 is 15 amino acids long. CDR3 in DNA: TGTGCCAGCAGCTATCGGACAGACTCTGCCTACGAGCAGTACTTC. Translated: CASSYRTDSAYEQYF.

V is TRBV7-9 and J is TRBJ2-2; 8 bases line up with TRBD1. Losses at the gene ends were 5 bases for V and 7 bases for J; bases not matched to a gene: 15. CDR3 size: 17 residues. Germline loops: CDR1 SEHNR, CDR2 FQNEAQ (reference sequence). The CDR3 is CASSGKTGESWHGELFF. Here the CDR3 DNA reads TGTGCCAGCAGCGGAAAGACAGGGGAATCGTGGCACGGGGAGCTGTTTTTT. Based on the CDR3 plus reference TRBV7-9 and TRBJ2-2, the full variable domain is DTGVSQNPRHKITKRGQNVTFRCDPISEHNRLYWYRQTLGQGPEFLTYFQNEAQLEKSRLLSDRFSAERPKGSFSTLEIQRTEQGDSAMYLCASSGKTGESWHGELFFGEGSRLTVL.

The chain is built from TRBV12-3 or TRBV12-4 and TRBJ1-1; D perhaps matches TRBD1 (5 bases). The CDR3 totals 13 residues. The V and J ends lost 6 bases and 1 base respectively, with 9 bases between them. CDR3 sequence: CASRRQRNTEAFF. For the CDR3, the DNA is TGTGCCAGCAGGCGACAGAGGAACACTGAAGCTTTCTTT.

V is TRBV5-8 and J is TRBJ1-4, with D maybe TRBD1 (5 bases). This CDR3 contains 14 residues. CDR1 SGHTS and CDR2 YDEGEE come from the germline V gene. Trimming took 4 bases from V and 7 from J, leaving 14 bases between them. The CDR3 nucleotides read TGTGCCAGCAGCCGCTCGGGGGGAGGTGAAAAACTGTTTTTT. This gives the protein CASSRSGGGEKLFF.

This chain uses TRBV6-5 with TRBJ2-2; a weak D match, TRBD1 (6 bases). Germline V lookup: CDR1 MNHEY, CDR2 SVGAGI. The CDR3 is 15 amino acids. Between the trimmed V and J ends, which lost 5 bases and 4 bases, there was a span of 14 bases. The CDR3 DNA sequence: TGTGCCAGCAGTATTTTAGGACAGTTCACCGGGGAGCTGTTTTTT. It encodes CASSILGQFTGELFF.

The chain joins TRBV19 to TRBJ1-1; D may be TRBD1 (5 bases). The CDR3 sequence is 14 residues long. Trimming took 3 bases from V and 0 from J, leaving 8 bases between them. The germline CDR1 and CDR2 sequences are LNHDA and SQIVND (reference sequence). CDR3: CASSIRALNTEAFF. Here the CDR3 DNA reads TGTGCCAGTAGTATCAGGGCCCTGAACACTGAAGCTTTCTTT.

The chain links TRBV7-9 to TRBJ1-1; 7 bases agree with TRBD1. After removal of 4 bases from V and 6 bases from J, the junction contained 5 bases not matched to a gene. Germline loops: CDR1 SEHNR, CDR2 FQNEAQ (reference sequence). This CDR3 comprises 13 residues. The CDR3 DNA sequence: TGTGCCAGCAGCTCGGACAGGACGGCTGAAGCTTTCTTT. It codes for CASSSDRTAEAFF.

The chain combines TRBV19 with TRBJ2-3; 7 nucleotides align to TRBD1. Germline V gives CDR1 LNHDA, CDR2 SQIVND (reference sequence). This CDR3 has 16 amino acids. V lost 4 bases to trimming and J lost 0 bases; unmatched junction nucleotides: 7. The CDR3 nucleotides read TGTGCCAGTAGTACGCCCAGGGGGTTAAGCACAGATACGCAGTATTTT. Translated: CASSTPRGLSTDTQYF.

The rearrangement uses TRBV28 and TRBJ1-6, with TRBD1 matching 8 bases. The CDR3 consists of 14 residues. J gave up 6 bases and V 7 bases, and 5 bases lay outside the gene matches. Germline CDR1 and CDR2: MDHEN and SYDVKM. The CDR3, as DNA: TGTGCCAGCATCCTCGGACAGGGTAATTCACCCCTCCACTTT. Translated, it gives CASILGQGNSPLHF.

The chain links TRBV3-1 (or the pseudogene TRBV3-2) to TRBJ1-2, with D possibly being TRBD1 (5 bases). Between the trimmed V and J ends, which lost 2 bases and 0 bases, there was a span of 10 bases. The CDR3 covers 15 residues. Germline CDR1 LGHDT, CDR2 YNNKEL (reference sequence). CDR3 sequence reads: CASSQQQVANYGYTF. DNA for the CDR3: TGTGCCAGCAGCCAACAACAGGTTGCTAACTATGGCTACACCTTC.

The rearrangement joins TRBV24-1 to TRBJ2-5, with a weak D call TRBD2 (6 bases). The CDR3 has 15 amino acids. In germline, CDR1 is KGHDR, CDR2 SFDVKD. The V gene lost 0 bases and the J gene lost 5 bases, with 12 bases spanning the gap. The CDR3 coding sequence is TGTGCCACCAGTGATTTGGTCCTGGGGAGGGAGACCCAGTACTTC. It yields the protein CATSDLVLGRETQYF.

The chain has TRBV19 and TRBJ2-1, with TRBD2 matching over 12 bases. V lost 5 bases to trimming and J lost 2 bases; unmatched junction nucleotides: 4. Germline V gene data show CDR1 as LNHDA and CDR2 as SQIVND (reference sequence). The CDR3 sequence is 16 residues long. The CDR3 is CASSYLAGGPYNEQFF. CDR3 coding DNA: TGTGCCAGTAGTTACCTAGCGGGGGGGCCCTACAATGAGCAGTTCTTC.

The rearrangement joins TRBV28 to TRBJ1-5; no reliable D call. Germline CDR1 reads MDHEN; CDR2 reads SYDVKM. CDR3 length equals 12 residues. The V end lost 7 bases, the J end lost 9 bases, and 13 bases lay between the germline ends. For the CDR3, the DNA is TGTGCCAGCACCTCTATGAGTTTGCCCCAGCATTTT. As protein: CASTSMSLPQHF.

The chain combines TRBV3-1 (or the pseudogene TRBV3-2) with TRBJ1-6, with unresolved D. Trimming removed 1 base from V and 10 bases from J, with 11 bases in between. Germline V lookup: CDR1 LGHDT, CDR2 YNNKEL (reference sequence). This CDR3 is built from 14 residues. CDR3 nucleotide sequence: TGTGCCAGCAGCCAAGCCGGGTCGGAATCACCCCTCCACTTT. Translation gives CASSQAGSESPLHF.

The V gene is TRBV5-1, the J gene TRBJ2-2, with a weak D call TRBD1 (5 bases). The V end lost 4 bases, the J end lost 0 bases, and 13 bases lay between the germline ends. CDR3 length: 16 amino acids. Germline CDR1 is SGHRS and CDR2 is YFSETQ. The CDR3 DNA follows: TGCGCCAGCAGCAAAACGGACACCCCGAACACCGGGGAGCTGTTTTTT. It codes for CASSKTDTPNTGELFF.

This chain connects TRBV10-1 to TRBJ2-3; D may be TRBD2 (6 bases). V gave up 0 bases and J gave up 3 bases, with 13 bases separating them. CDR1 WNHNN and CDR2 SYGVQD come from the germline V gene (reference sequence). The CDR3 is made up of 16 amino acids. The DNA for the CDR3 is TGCGCCAGCAGTGAGTCGTCCGGGAGTCTGACAGATACGCAGTATTTT. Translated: CASSESSGSLTDTQYF.

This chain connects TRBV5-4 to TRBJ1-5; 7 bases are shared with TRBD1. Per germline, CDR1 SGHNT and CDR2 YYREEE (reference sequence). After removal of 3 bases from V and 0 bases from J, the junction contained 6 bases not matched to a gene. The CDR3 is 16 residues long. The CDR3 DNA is TGTGCCAGCAGCTCAGGGGGAAGCTATAGCAATCAGCCCCAGCATTTT. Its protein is CASSSGGSYSNQPQHF.

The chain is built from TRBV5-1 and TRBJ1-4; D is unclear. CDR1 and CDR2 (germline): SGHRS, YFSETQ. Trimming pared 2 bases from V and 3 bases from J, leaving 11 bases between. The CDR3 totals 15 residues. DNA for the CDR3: TGCGCCAGCAGCTTTGGCAGGTACTCTAATGAAAAACTGTTTTTT. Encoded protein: CASSFGRYSNEKLFF.

The CDR3 DNA reads as TGTGCCAGCAGCCCACCGGGACAGGGTGGCAATGAGCAGTTCTTC. Encoded protein: CASSPPGQGGNEQFF. V gene TRBV7-2 combines with J gene TRBJ2-1; 9 bases agree with TRBD1. This CDR3 is 15 amino acids long. The V gene end was trimmed by 5 bases and the J gene end by 6 bases; junction bases not matched to a gene: 8. Germline CDR1 is SGHTA and CDR2 is FQGNSA.

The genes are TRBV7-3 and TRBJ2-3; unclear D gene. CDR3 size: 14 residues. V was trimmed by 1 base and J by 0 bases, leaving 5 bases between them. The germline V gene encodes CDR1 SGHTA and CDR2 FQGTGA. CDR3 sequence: CASSLRASTDTQYF. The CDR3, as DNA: TGTGCCAGCAGCTTAAGGGCTAGCACAGATACGCAGTATTTT.

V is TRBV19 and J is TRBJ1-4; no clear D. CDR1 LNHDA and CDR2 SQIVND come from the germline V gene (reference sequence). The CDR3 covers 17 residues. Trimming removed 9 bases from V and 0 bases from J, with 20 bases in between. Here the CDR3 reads CASAERGRLATNEKLFF. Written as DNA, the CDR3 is TGTGCCAGCGCGGAACGTGGCAGACTTGCAACTAATGAAAAACTGTTTTTT.

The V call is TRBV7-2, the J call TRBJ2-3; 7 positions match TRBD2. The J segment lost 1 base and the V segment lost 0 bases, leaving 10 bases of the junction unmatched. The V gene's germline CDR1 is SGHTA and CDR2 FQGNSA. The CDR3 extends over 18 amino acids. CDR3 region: CASSLALGAGRGTDTQYF. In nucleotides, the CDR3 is TGTGCCAGCAGCTTAGCGCTGGGAGCGGGGAGGGGCACAGATACGCAGTATTTT. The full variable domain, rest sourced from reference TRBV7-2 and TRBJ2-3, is GAGVSQSPSNKVTEKGKDVELRCDPISGHTALYWYRQSLGQGLEFLIYFQGNSAPDKSGLPSDRFSAERTGGSVSTLTIQRTQQEDSAVYLCASSLALGAGRGTDTQYFGPGTRLTVL.